Shown below are 22 T cell receptor beta chains from a single sample sequenced in a study of read filtering for tumor transcriptome and immune sequencing. Molecular barcoded adaptors covering alpha/delta and beta/gamma chains were used on roughly 400 ng RNA. TCRdb re-called the reads with MiXCR, one entry per CDR3 protein. The data contain some 48,000 distinct CDR3 sequences, roughly 20% of them singletons. The sample consisted of a population of CD138-negative cells sorted from bone marrow. These receptors came from a donor at least 40 years old with multiple myeloma.

J is TRBJ1-5 and V is TRBV7-2, with a weak D call TRBD1 (6 bases). CDR1 and CDR2 (germline): SGHTA, FQGNSA. The CDR3 has 15 amino acids. The ends were cut back, 6 bases at V and 2 bases at J, with 14 bases in the middle. DNA of the CDR3: TGTGCCAGCAGTTTACAGGGCACAGGCAATCAGCCCCAGCATTTT. This sequence encodes CASSLQGTGNQPQHF.

This clonotype has a count of ten or more. This chain joins TRBV29-1 and TRBJ1-1, with 11 bases matching TRBD1. Germline V lookup: CDR1 SQVTM, CDR2 ANQGSEA. The junction had 4 bases not matched to a gene; V was cut back by 4 bases and J by 3 bases. The CDR3 spans 14 residues. The chain's CDR3 is CSVVRDRGYTEAFF. CDR3 DNA sequence: TGCAGCGTTGTCCGGGACAGGGGGTACACTGAAGCTTTCTTT.

Comments on this clonotype: Just one base apart from a much larger clone, this may be a read error. The chain employs TRBV7-2 and TRBJ1-1, with TRBD1 identical over 7 bases. There are 15 residues in the CDR3. Germline V gene lookup returns CDR1 SGHTA and CDR2 FQGNSA. CDR3 region: CASSLAGQPTTKAFF. CDR3 nucleotide sequence: TGTGCCAGCAGCTTAGCGGGACAGCCGACCACTAAAGCTTTCTTT.

This clonotype was found many times. The chain combines TRBV4-3 with TRBJ2-1; 14 bases match TRBD2. This CDR3 spans 19 amino acids. After removal of 3 bases from V and 6 bases from J, the junction contained 13 bases not matched to a gene. Germline CDR1 is LGHNA and CDR2 is YSLEER. CDR3: CASSQELSGLAGGVNEQFF. The CDR3, as DNA: TGCGCCAGCAGCCAGGAACTCTCCGGACTAGCGGGAGGAGTCAATGAGCAGTTCTTC.

This clonotype has a count of ten or more. The chain has TRBV20-1 and TRBJ1-5; D gene uncertain. Germline CDR1 and CDR2: DFQATT and SNEGSKA (reference sequence). Between the trimmed V and J ends, which lost 4 bases and 6 bases, there was a span of 10 bases. CDR3 length equals 12 residues. CDR3 sequence reads: CSAIAGGQPQHF. The CDR3 DNA reads TGCAGTGCTATTGCGGGAGGTCAGCCCCAGCATTTT.

This clonotype was seen many times. The chain carries TRBV19 and TRBJ2-1; the D gene is possibly TRBD1 (6 bases). The CDR3 is 15 residues long. CDR1 is LNHDA, CDR2 SQIVND, per germline (reference sequence). V lost 3 bases, J lost 2 bases, and 11 bases lay in between. CDR3: CASSILGQPYNEQFF. The DNA of the CDR3 is TGTGCCAGTAGTATCCTCGGACAGCCCTACAATGAGCAGTTCTTC.

Details on this clonotype: It may be a read error: a sequence one base away is much more abundant. V is TRBV20-1 and J is TRBJ1-1; no reliable D call. This CDR3 has 14 amino acids. Germline-derived CDR1 and CDR2 are DFQATT and SNEGSKA (reference sequence). Trimming shortened V by 3 bases and J by 6 bases, and 17 bases separated the two germline ends. The CDR3 sequence is CSARDRIGQPEAFF. The CDR3 DNA is TGCAGTGCTAGGGACCGGATAGGCCAGCCTGAAGCTTTCTTT.

Note on this clonotype: The CDR3 does not close with the conserved phenylalanine or tryptophan, likely indicating a read error. The chain has TRBV19 and TRBJ2-6, with TRBD1 matching over 12 bases. The trim removed 8 bases at V and 4 bases at J, leaving 6 bases unmatched. There are 16 residues in the CDR3. In germline, CDR1 is LNHDA, CDR2 SQIVND (reference sequence). This CDR3 reads CASVGQGASGANVLTL. For the CDR3, the DNA is TGTGCCAGTGTGGGACAGGGGGCTTCGGGGGCCAACGTCCTGACTCTC.

The J gene is TRBJ2-5, the V gene TRBV6-6; TRBD2 matches at 7 bases. The V gene's germline CDR1 is MNHNY and CDR2 SVGAGI (reference sequence). There are 15 residues in the CDR3. J gave up 4 bases and V 2 bases, and 7 bases lay outside the gene matches. The CDR3 spells CASSYGGPGGETQYF. In DNA form, the CDR3 reads TGTGCCAGCAGTTACGGCGGACCGGGGGGAGAGACCCAGTACTTC.

This clonotype was detected only once. One base away lies a much larger clone, so this may be a sequencing read error. Because the CDR3 is missing its conserved closing phenylalanine or tryptophan, this is likely a read error. The V gene is TRBV4-3, the J gene TRBJ2-6; D unclear. Germline CDR1 and CDR2: LGHNA and YSLEER. With 0 bases removed from V and 0 bases from J, the gap between germline ends came to 15 bases. The CDR3 contains 19 residues. In DNA, the CDR3 is TGCGCCAGCAGCCAAGATTGGTCGGCCGGAGACTCTGGGGCCAACGTCCTGACTCTC. Translation gives CASSQDWSAGDSGANVLTL.

A note on this clonotype: Just one base apart from a much larger clone, this may be a read error. The V call is TRBV7-9, the J call TRBJ1-5, with a weak D call TRBD1 (6 bases). Germline CDR1 and CDR2: SEHNR and FQNEAQ (reference sequence). V was cut by 4 bases and J by 9 bases, with 16 bases left in between. CDR3 length: 14 residues. CDR3 sequence reads: CASSSGASLRPQHF. CDR3 coding DNA: TGTGCCAGCAGCTCGGGGGCCAGTCTGCGGCCCCAGCATTTT.

Comments on this clonotype: Likely a read error: the CDR3 ends without its conserved phenylalanine or tryptophan. The J gene is TRBJ2-1, the V gene TRBV11-1, with D hard to call. Germline V gene sequence: CDR1 SGHAT, CDR2 FQDESV (reference sequence). This CDR3 contains 14 residues. This chain's CDR3 is CASSLPGRVNKQFL. CDR3 sequence (DNA): TGTGCCAGCAGCTTACCGGGTCGAGTCAATAAGCAGTTCCTC.

This clonotype was found many times. This chain connects TRBV28 to TRBJ2-3, with D possibly matching TRBD2 (6 bases). Germline V gene data show CDR1 as MDHEN and CDR2 as SYDVKM. V was pared by 2 bases and J by 0 bases, with 12 bases between. This CDR3 is 16 amino acids long. This chain's CDR3 is CASSLRWRGSTDTQYF. The CDR3 nucleotides read TGTGCCAGCAGTTTAAGATGGCGGGGAAGCACAGATACGCAGTATTTT.

This clonotype was detected many times. This rearrangement joins TRBV6-5 to TRBJ2-1; 15 bases are shared with TRBD2. Germline assignment: CDR1 MNHEY and CDR2 SVGAGI. The CDR3 runs to 17 residues. V shed 0 bases, J shed 9 bases, and the junction held 6 bases outside the gene matches. As DNA, the CDR3 is TGTGCCAGCAGTTACTCGGAGGGACTAGCGGGAGGTGCTGAGCAGTTCTTC. Translation gives CASSYSEGLAGGAEQFF.

This clonotype has ten or more counts. The chain joins TRBV5-1 to TRBJ1-2; D is uncertain. Trimming took 0 bases from V and 4 from J, leaving 10 bases between them. This CDR3 has 14 residues. Germline-derived CDR1 and CDR2 are SGHRS and YFSETQ. The DNA for the CDR3 is TGCGCCAGCAGCTTGGCTTTAGCAAGCTATGGCTACACCTTC. It codes for CASSLALASYGYTF.

The table lists this clonotype with many counts. V is TRBV7-2 and J is TRBJ2-5, with D possibly matching TRBD2 (6 bases). Germline-derived CDR1 and CDR2 are SGHTA and FQGNSA. The length of the CDR3 is 15 residues. Trimming took 5 bases from V and 0 from J, leaving 13 bases between them. CDR3 sequence reads: CASSLNGGYQETQYF. The CDR3, as DNA: TGTGCCAGCAGCCTGAATGGAGGGTACCAAGAGACCCAGTACTTC.

As to this clonotype: This clone may be a read error of a much larger clone one base away. Likely a read error: the CDR3 ends without its conserved phenylalanine or tryptophan. This chain joins TRBV11-1 and TRBJ2-5; 9 positions agree with TRBD2. CDR1 is SGHAT and CDR2 is FQDESV in the germline V gene (reference sequence). J was trimmed by 5 bases and V by 5 bases; bases with no gene match: 9. This CDR3 spans 15 amino acids. The CDR3 DNA reads as TGTGCCAGCAGCCAAGTTAGCGGGAGAGGGGAGACCCAGTACTCC. Protein product: CASSQVSGRGETQYS.

There are many counts of this clonotype. This chain connects TRBV12-3 or TRBV12-4 to TRBJ2-4; TRBD2 matches at 10 bases. J lost 8 bases, V lost 6 bases, and 7 bases had no gene match. The CDR3 is made up of 14 amino acids. CDR3 sequence reads: CASSPGLAVDIQYF. CDR3 bases: TGTGCCAGCAGCCCCGGACTAGCGGTAGACATTCAGTACTTC.

The rearrangement uses TRBV5-1 and TRBJ2-2, with 7 positions matching TRBD2. Per germline, CDR1 SGHRS and CDR2 YFSETQ. V lost 0 bases and J lost 7; bases outside the gene matches: 3. The CDR3 length is 14 residues. CDR3: CASSLEPGGGELFF. The CDR3 nucleotides are TGCGCCAGCAGCTTGGAACCGGGGGGCGGGGAGCTGTTTTTT.

V and J are TRBV7-2 and TRBJ2-7, with 7 bases identical to TRBD2. Losses at the gene ends were 2 bases for V and 5 bases for J; bases not matched to a gene: 9. From germline, CDR1 is SGHTA and CDR2 FQGNSA. This CDR3 spans 15 amino acids. The CDR3 coding sequence is TGTGCCAGCAGCTTATCGGGCGGGAGAGTCGACGAGCAGTACTTC. This gives the protein CASSLSGGRVDEQYF.

The chain employs TRBV23-1 and TRBJ1-5, with D unresolved. TRBV23-1 is an open reading frame whose function is uncertain. V lost 0 bases and J lost 4, with 10 bases in between. This CDR3 is 15 amino acids long. The DNA of the CDR3 is TGCGCCAGCAGTCAATCGGTGCCGGGGAATCAGCCCCAGCATTTT. Translating gives CASSQSVPGNQPQHF.

A few counts support this clonotype. The chain employs TRBV5-1 and TRBJ2-3; D is tentatively TRBD1 or TRBD2 (5 bases each). This CDR3 comprises 16 residues. V was clipped by 4 bases and J by 0 bases, with 15 bases between them. Germline CDR1 reads SGHRS; CDR2 reads YFSETQ. The CDR3 region has the DNA TGCGCCAGCAGCCTCAAAGGGACCGTTAGCACAGATACGCAGTATTTT. This translates into CASSLKGTVSTDTQYF.